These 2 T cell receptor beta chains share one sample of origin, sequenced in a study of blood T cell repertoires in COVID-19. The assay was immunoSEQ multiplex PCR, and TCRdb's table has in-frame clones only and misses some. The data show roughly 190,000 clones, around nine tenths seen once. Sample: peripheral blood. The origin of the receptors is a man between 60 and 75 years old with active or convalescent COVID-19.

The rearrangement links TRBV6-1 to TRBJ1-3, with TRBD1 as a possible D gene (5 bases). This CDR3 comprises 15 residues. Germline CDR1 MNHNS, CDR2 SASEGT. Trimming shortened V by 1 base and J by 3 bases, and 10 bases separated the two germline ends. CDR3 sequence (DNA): TGTGCCAGCAGTGAAGGGGGACTCTTTGGAAACACCATATATTTT. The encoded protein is CASSEGGLFGNTIYF.

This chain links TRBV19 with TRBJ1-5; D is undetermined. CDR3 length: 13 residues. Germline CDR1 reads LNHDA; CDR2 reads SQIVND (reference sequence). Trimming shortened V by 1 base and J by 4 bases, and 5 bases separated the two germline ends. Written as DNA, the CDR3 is TGTGCCAGTAGTATAGTTAAAAATCAGCCCCAGCATTTT. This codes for CASSIVKNQPQHF.